This TCR beta chain was captured by sequencing in a study of T cells in Graves' hyperthyroidism and ophthalmopathy. Amplified TCR beta CDR3 regions derived from RNA transcripts. A first-round RT-PCR of the TCR CDR3 used the HTBI primer set. TCRdb re-derived calls from the multiplex PCR reads in MiXCR, one entry per CDR3 protein. The table records about 720,000 distinct CDR3 sequences, approximately 19% of them present only once. This CDR3 comprises 15 residues. V dropped 3 bases and J dropped 3 bases, with 16 bases sitting between them. Germline-derived CDR1 and CDR2 are SGHTS and YDEGEE. Input material: blood. The gene calls are TRBV5-8 and TRBJ2-7, with D maybe TRBD1 (6 bases). This TCR was sampled from a woman aged 45-65 years with Graves' hyperthyroidism that later progressed to Graves' ophthalmopathy. The CDR3 region is CASSYRDIEYYEQYF. Here the CDR3 DNA reads TGTGCCAGCAGCTACCGGGACATCGAATACTACGAGCAGTACTTC.